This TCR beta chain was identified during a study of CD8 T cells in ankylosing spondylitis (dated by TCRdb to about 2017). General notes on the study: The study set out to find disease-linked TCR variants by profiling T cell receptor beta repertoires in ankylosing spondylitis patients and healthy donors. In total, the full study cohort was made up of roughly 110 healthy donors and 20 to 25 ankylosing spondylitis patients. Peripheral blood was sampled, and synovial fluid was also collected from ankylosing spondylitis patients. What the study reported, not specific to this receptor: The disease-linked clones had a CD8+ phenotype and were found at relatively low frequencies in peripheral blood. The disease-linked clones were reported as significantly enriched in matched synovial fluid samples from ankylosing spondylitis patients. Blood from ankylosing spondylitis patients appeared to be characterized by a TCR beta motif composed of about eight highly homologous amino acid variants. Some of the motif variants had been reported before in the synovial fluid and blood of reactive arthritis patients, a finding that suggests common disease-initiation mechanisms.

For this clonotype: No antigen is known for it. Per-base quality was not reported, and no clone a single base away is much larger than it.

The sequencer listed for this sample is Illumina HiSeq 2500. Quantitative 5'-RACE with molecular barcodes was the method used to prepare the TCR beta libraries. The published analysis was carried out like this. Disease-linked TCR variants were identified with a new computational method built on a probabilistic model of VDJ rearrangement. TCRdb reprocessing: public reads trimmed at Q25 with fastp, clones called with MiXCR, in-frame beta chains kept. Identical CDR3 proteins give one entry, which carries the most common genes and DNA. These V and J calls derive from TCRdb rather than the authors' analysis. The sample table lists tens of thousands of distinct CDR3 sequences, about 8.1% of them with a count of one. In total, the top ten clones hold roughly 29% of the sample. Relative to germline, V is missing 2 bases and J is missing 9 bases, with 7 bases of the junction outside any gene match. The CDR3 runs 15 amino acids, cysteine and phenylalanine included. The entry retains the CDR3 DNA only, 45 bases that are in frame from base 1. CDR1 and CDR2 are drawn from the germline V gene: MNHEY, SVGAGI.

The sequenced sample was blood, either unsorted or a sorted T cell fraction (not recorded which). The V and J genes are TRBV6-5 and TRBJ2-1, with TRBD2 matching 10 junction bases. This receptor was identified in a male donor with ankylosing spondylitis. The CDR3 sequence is CASSYGVAGGLEQFF. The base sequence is TGTGCCAGCAGTTACGGAGTAGCGGGAGGTCTTGAGCAGTTCTTC.